Following are 23 T cell receptor beta chains from one sample sequenced in a study of blood T cells in healthy people across ages. With a J-beta primer mix and a sample-barcoded 5' primer, a second PCR ran roughly 6 to 11 cycles. TCRdb analysed the 5' RACE reads with MiXCR anew, one entry per CDR3 protein. The sample has 800,000 to 1,300,000 distinct CDR3 sequences; roughly a quarter are singletons. This sample was shared with a second study, whose subject was T cells of mothers and their children.

Sequencing was performed on blood. These receptors were collected from a girl aged 2 to 10 in good health.

The J gene is TRBJ2-5, the V gene TRBV20-1; TRBD1 matches at 8 bases. Germline values: CDR1 DFQATT, CDR2 SNEGSKA (reference sequence). The junction had 2 bases not matched to a gene; V was cut back by 3 bases and J by 5 bases. The CDR3 sequence is 12 residues long. The CDR3 bases are TGCAGTGCTAGCAGGGGGCTGGAGACCCAGTACTTC. The encoded protein is CSASRGLETQYF.

This clonotype was detected only a few times. CDR3 sequence (DNA): TGTGCCAGCAGCCCCCTCCCCCTCCCGGGACAGGGGGGTCTCGAGCAGTACTTC. It yields the protein CASSPLPLPGQGGLEQYF. This rearrangement joins TRBV4-2 to TRBJ2-7, with TRBD1 identical over 11 bases. After removal of 4 bases from V and 6 bases from J, the junction contained 17 bases not matched to a gene. The CDR3 loop spans 18 amino acids. Germline lookup yields CDR1 LGHNA and CDR2 YNFKEQ.

The chain couples TRBV20-1 to TRBJ2-7; maybe TRBD2 (6 bases). The J call may be incorrect, as the DNA end agrees better with TRBJ2-5. The CDR3 totals 17 residues. Germline V gene lookup returns CDR1 DFQATT and CDR2 SNEGSKA (reference sequence). CDR3 amino acids: CSASGPLRLDSTETQYF. The DNA for the CDR3 is TGCAGTGCTAGCGGCCCTCTTCGACTAGACTCCACAGAGACCCAGTACTTC.

The chain couples TRBV27 to TRBJ2-4, with 7 bases that match TRBD1. The CDR3 consists of 14 residues. Germline V gene data show CDR1 as MNHEY and CDR2 as SMNVEV (reference sequence). J lost 5 bases, V lost 7 bases, and 8 bases had no gene match. CDR3 bases: TGTGCCAGCACTAAAAATCAGGGGGAAAACATTCAGTACTTC. It codes for CASTKNQGENIQYF.

The V and J genes are TRBV7-9 and TRBJ2-4, with TRBD1 identical over 10 bases. CDR3 length: 18 residues. Germline V CDR1 and CDR2: SEHNR, FQNEAQ (reference sequence). V lost 3 bases to trimming and J lost 3 bases; unmatched junction nucleotides: 11. The CDR3 is CASSFAPGTGVNKNIQYF. CDR3 sequence (DNA): TGTGCCAGCAGCTTCGCACCCGGGACAGGGGTAAACAAAAACATTCAGTACTTC. The full variable domain, its missing parts supplied by reference TRBV7-9 and TRBJ2-4, is DTGVSQNPRHKITKRGQNVTFRCDPISEHNRLYWYRQTLGQGPEFLTYFQNEAQLEKSRLLSDRFSAERPKGSFSTLEIQRTEQGDSAMYLCASSFAPGTGVNKNIQYFGAGTRLSVL.

This clonotype was seen just once. The J gene is TRBJ2-5, the V gene TRBV28; D gene unclear. CDR3 size: 13 residues. CDR1 and CDR2 (germline): MDHEN, SYDVKM. Trimming left V 8 bases short and J 0 bases short, with 10 bases between. CDR3: CASFNLYQETQYF. The CDR3 coding sequence is TGTGCCAGCTTCAACCTGTACCAAGAGACCCAGTACTTC.

The V and J genes are TRBV4-2 and TRBJ2-5; TRBD2 aligns across 10 bases. The DNA matches TRBJ2-1 better at its end, which makes the J call doubtful. The CDR3 length is 12 residues. The germline V gene encodes CDR1 LGHNA and CDR2 YNFKEQ. The CDR3 nucleotides read TGTGCCAGCGGCGAGCGGGAGGGGGAGCAGTTCTTC. Its translation is CASGEREGEQFF.

In this sample, this clonotype turned up a few times. The chain joins TRBV29-1 to TRBJ1-2; perhaps TRBD1 as D (6 bases). The CDR3 runs to 17 residues. The ends were cut back, 4 bases at V and 7 bases at J, with 28 bases in the middle. The germline CDR1 and CDR2 sequences are SQVTM and ANQGSEA. In DNA form, the CDR3 reads TGCAGCGTTGCGCCCCGGGTGGGGAAGGAGGGGGTTGTTGGCTACACCTTC. It yields the protein CSVAPRVGKEGVVGYTF.

V gene TRBV7-9 combines with J gene TRBJ2-1, with TRBD2 matching 8 bases. After removal of 4 bases from V and 4 bases from J, the junction contained 12 bases not matched to a gene. The CDR3 has 17 amino acids. Germline assignment: CDR1 SEHNR and CDR2 FQNEAQ (reference sequence). CDR3 coding DNA: TGTGCCAGCAGCTCACGACGTGGACTAGCTGATTACAATGAGCAGTTCTTC. Translated: CASSSRRGLADYNEQFF.

The chain joins TRBV7-6 to TRBJ2-5; 9 nucleotides match TRBD2. Trimming removed 3 bases from V and 7 bases from J; junction bases left unmatched: 18. From germline, CDR1 is SGHVS and CDR2 FNYEAQ. The CDR3 is made up of 18 amino acids. This CDR3 reads CASSFEVYRSGSTVTQYF. The CDR3 DNA reads TGTGCCAGCAGCTTCGAAGTTTACCGTAGCGGGAGTACGGTGACCCAGTACTTC. Full variable domain (outside the CDR3, taken from reference TRBV7-6 and TRBJ2-5): GAGVSQSPRYKVTKRGQDVALRCDPISGHVSLYWYRQALGQGPEFLTYFNYEAQQDKSGLPNDRFSAERPEGSISTLTIQRTEQRDSAMYRCASSFEVYRSGSTVTQYFGPGTRLLVL.

The sample holds a few counts of this clonotype. This chain links TRBV15 with TRBJ2-2, with D tentatively TRBD2 (6 bases). The CDR3 spans 15 residues. Germline CDR1 reads LNHNV; CDR2 reads YYDKDF (reference sequence). The V end was cut by 0 bases, the J end by 4 bases, with 9 bases between. This chain's CDR3 is CATSRDGGITGELFF. In DNA, the CDR3 is TGTGCCACCAGCAGAGACGGCGGGATCACCGGGGAGCTGTTTTTT. The whole variable domain, filled in from reference TRBV15 and TRBJ2-2, reads DAMVIQNPRYQVTQFGKPVTLSCSQTLNHNVMYWYQQKSSQAPKLLFHYYDKDFNNEADTPDNFQSRRPNTSFCFLDIRSPGLGDTAMYLCATSRDGGITGELFFGEGSRLTVL.

Turning to this clonotype: Sequence at one end of the junction differs from germline and may be a read error. The V gene is TRBV7-9, the J gene TRBJ2-2; possible D gene TRBD2, 5 bases. This CDR3 is built from 16 residues. Germline lookup yields CDR1 SEHNR and CDR2 FQNEAQ (reference sequence). Here the CDR3 reads CASSLPWTFNTGEPFF. The CDR3 nucleotides are TGTGCCAGCAGCTTACCCTGGACTTTCAACACCGGGGAGCCGTTTTTT.

In its sample, this clonotype was seen a few times. This chain uses TRBV29-1 with TRBJ2-1; maybe TRBD1 (5 bases). The V end was cut by 4 bases, the J end by 6 bases, with 10 bases between. The CDR3 is made up of 12 amino acids. Per germline, CDR1 SQVTM and CDR2 ANQGSEA. CDR3 sequence reads: CSVVNQGNEQFF. The CDR3 DNA reads TGCAGCGTTGTAAACCAGGGCAATGAGCAGTTCTTC.

This rearrangement joins TRBV27 to TRBJ2-1, with D unresolved. The CDR3 runs to 15 residues. Trimming shortened V by 5 bases and J by 1 base, and 12 bases separated the two germline ends. Germline V gives CDR1 MNHEY, CDR2 SMNVEV (reference sequence). In DNA, the CDR3 is TGTGCCAGCAGTCCTCTCGGACGTTCCTACAATGAGCAGTTCTTC. This codes for CASSPLGRSYNEQFF.

The count of this clonotype is one. The chain is built from TRBV4-1 and TRBJ1-1; D is unclear. Germline V gives CDR1 MGHRA, CDR2 YSYEKL. The CDR3 loop spans 14 amino acids. The V and J ends lost 0 bases and 5 bases respectively, with 10 bases between them. Here the CDR3 DNA reads TGCGCCAGCAGCCAAGAGCCCTTATTGACTGAAGCTTTCTTT. This sequence encodes CASSQEPLLTEAFF.

This clonotype was seen a few times. This chain's CDR3 is CSVGEANSYGYTF. CDR3 nucleotides: TGCAGCGTTGGGGAAGCGAACTCTTATGGCTACACCTTC. The chain links TRBV29-1 to TRBJ1-2; D is undetermined. The germline CDR1 and CDR2 sequences are SQVTM and ANQGSEA. V was clipped by 4 bases and J by 5 bases, with 14 bases between them. The CDR3 covers 13 residues. Full variable domain (outside the CDR3, taken from reference TRBV29-1 and TRBJ1-2): SAVISQKPSRDICQRGTSLTIQCQVDSQVTMMFWYRQQPGQSLTLIATANQGSEATYESGFVIDKFPISRPNLTFSTLTVSNMSPEDSSIYLCSVGEANSYGYTFGSGTRLTVV.

The genes are TRBV4-3 and TRBJ2-7; D remains ambiguous. CDR3 length: 14 residues. The germline gives CDR1 LGHNA, CDR2 YSLEER. Deletions cut 0 bases from V and 0 bases from J, with 6 bases between. CDR3 bases: TGCGCCAGCAGCCAAGATGATAGCTCCTACGAGCAGTACTTC. This codes for CASSQDDSSYEQYF.

The sample holds a few counts of this clonotype. The chain is built from TRBV28 and TRBJ2-3; TRBD2 agrees at 14 bases. The germline V gene encodes CDR1 MDHEN and CDR2 SYDVKM. V trimming: 5 bases; J trimming: 3 bases; junction bases outside the gene matches: 4. This CDR3 spans 16 amino acids. The CDR3 loop reads CASSAWTSGRTDTQYF. CDR3 coding DNA: TGTGCCAGCAGTGCGTGGACTAGCGGGAGGACAGATACGCAGTATTTT.

V is TRBV7-2 and J is TRBJ2-1; TRBD2 might be the D (6 bases). V gave up 3 bases and J gave up 4 bases, with 19 bases separating them. In germline, CDR1 is SGHTA, CDR2 FQGNSA. This CDR3 comprises 17 residues. The CDR3 sequence: CASSFVSGTPPYNEQFF. CDR3 nucleotide sequence: TGTGCCAGCAGCTTCGTCTCCGGGACTCCACCTTACAATGAGCAGTTCTTC.

The gene calls are TRBV3-1 and TRBJ1-2, with no clear D. The CDR3 has 16 residues. Trimming cost V 0 bases and J 4 bases, with 15 bases left between them. The germline CDR1 and CDR2 sequences are LGHDT and YNNKEL (reference sequence). The CDR3, as DNA: TGTGCCAGCAGCCAAGATGGAGGATCACTTACCTATGGCTACACCTTC. This encodes CASSQDGGSLTYGYTF.

This clonotype has only one observation. The rearrangement joins TRBV6-5 to TRBJ2-1; no reliable D call. The CDR3 consists of 15 residues. CDR1 is MNHEY, CDR2 SVGAGI, per germline. Trimming removed 0 bases from V and 4 bases from J, with 10 bases in between. In DNA, the CDR3 is TGTGCCAGCAGTTACTCGAGGTTAACATACAATGAGCAGTTCTTC. Its protein is CASSYSRLTYNEQFF.

This clonotype was counted a few times. The chain recombines TRBV7-2 with TRBJ2-2; D unresolved. Trimming pared 2 bases from V and 3 bases from J, leaving 7 bases between. Germline lookup yields CDR1 SGHTA and CDR2 FQGNSA. The CDR3 spans 14 residues. The CDR3 reads CASSLMAHTGELFF. The CDR3 region has the DNA TGTGCCAGCAGCTTAATGGCACACACCGGGGAGCTGTTTTTT.

The V call is TRBV29-1, the J call TRBJ1-4; TRBD1 is a possible D gene (6 bases). The CDR3 is made up of 15 amino acids. The V end was cut by 3 bases, the J end by 8 bases, with 19 bases between. CDR1 is SQVTM, CDR2 ANQGSEA, per germline. This chain's CDR3 is CSVEGEGGAEEKLFF. CDR3 coding DNA: TGCAGCGTTGAGGGAGAGGGGGGCGCAGAAGAAAAACTGTTTTTT. The variable domain in full, completed from reference TRBV29-1 and TRBJ1-4, reads SAVISQKPSRDICQRGTSLTIQCQVDSQVTMMFWYRQQPGQSLTLIATANQGSEATYESGFVIDKFPISRPNLTFSTLTVSNMSPEDSSIYLCSVEGEGGAEEKLFFGSGTQLSVL.